These 18 T cell receptor beta chains originate from one sample sequenced in a study of blood T cell repertoires in COVID-19. The table came from immunoSEQ multiplex PCR; TCRdb's copy has only in-frame clones and leaves some out. Of a few hundred thousand clones in the sample, roughly nine tenths are singletons; the top ten hold 2% to 3%. The sample was peripheral blood. The receptors shown here come from a man younger than 35 with active or convalescent COVID-19.

The chain uses TRBV25-1 and TRBJ2-1; 10 bases match TRBD2. Per germline, CDR1 MGHDK and CDR2 SYGVNS. CDR3 length: 16 residues. Trimming removed 1 base from V and 8 bases from J; junction bases left unmatched: 8. This CDR3 is CASSESAAGGPYEQFF. The CDR3 bases are TGTGCCAGCAGTGAATCAGCAGCGGGGGGGCCCTATGAGCAGTTCTTC. The whole variable domain, filled in from reference TRBV25-1 and TRBJ2-1, reads EADIYQTPRYLVIGTGKKITLECSQTMGHDKMYWYQQDPGMELHLIHYSYGVNSTEKGDLSSESTVSRIRTEHFPLTLESARPSHTSQYLCASSESAAGGPYEQFFGPGTRLTVL.

In DNA, the CDR3 is TGTGCCAGCAGTTTATCGATACAGGGGATATACGAGCAGTACTTC. It encodes CASSLSIQGIYEQYF. The gene calls are TRBV27 and TRBJ2-7, with 7 bases identical to TRBD1. The CDR3 totals 15 residues. Germline trimming cut 0 bases from V and 4 bases from J; bases unmatched to any gene: 6. CDR1 MNHEY and CDR2 SMNVEV come from the germline V gene (reference sequence).

J is TRBJ2-5 and V is TRBV5-4; D is perhaps TRBD2 (7 bases). V dropped 4 bases and J dropped 4 bases, with 20 bases sitting between them. Germline CDR1 SGHNT, CDR2 YYREEE (reference sequence). The CDR3 spans 16 residues. The CDR3 coding sequence is TGTGCCAGCAGCCCCGGCGGGGGCAGGCATCCAGAGACCCAGTACTTC. As protein: CASSPGGGRHPETQYF.

The chain recombines TRBV4-3 with TRBJ2-3, with D tentatively TRBD1 (6 bases). The CDR3 runs 15 residues. Per the germline V gene, CDR1 is LGHNA and CDR2 is YSLEER. With 1 base removed from V and 3 bases from J, the gap between germline ends came to 11 bases. CDR3 in amino acids: CASSQVRGGTDTQYF. The CDR3 DNA follows: TGCGCCAGCAGCCAAGTCAGGGGCGGTACAGATACGCAGTATTTT.

This chain uses TRBV19 with TRBJ2-7; possible D gene TRBD1, 6 bases. The V end was cut by 4 bases, the J end by 7 bases, with 14 bases between. Germline V gives CDR1 LNHDA, CDR2 SQIVND (reference sequence). The CDR3 is 13 amino acids. The CDR3 sequence is CASSRGQSGEQYF. CDR3 nucleotide sequence: TGTGCCAGTAGTAGGGGGCAGTCGGGAGAGCAGTACTTC. Based on the CDR3 plus reference TRBV19 and TRBJ2-7, the full variable domain is DGGITQSPKYLFRKEGQNVTLSCEQNLNHDAMYWYRQDPGQGLRLIYYSQIVNDFQKGDIAEGYSVSREKKESFPLTVTSAQKNPTAFYLCASSRGQSGEQYFGPGTRLTVT.

The rearrangement uses TRBV2 and TRBJ1-4; D remains ambiguous. The V end lost 6 bases, the J end lost 7 bases, and 6 bases lay between the germline ends. This CDR3 region has 11 residues. Germline V gene lookup returns CDR1 SNHLY and CDR2 FYNNEI. This CDR3 is CASSGSEKLFF. As DNA, the CDR3 is TGTGCCAGCAGCGGGAGTGAAAAACTGTTTTTT.

This clone was detected only once. J is TRBJ2-7 and V is TRBV5-1; TRBD1 aligns across 7 bases. The CDR3 consists of 15 residues. The J segment lost 0 bases and the V segment lost 4 bases, leaving 7 bases of the junction unmatched. In germline, CDR1 is SGHRS, CDR2 YFSETQ. In DNA form, the CDR3 reads TGCGCCAGCAGCCCTCTGGACAGGAGCTCCTACGAGCAGTACTTC. Translating it yields CASSPLDRSSYEQYF.

The V and J genes are TRBV15 and TRBJ2-2; 7 bases match TRBD2. The CDR3 is 14 amino acids. Unmatched junction bases numbered 7, after V lost 5 bases and J lost 7 bases. Germline loops: CDR1 LNHNV, CDR2 YYDKDF (reference sequence). CDR3 in DNA: TGTGCCACCAGCCCACGCGGGGGAAGCGGGGAGCTGTTTTTT. It is translated as CATSPRGGSGELFF. The full variable domain, completed using reference TRBV15 and TRBJ2-2, is DAMVIQNPRYQVTQFGKPVTLSCSQTLNHNVMYWYQQKSSQAPKLLFHYYDKDFNNEADTPDNFQSRRPNTSFCFLDIRSPGLGDTAMYLCATSPRGGSGELFFGEGSRLTVL.

This chain connects TRBV5-1 to TRBJ2-3; D is unclear. Between the trimmed V and J ends, which lost 0 bases and 2 bases, there was a span of 7 bases. The germline V gene encodes CDR1 SGHRS and CDR2 YFSETQ. CDR3 size: 14 residues. The CDR3 loop is CASSLGGNTDTQYF. The CDR3 DNA sequence: TGCGCCAGCAGCTTGGGAGGAAACACAGATACGCAGTATTTT.

This rearrangement joins TRBV15 to TRBJ1-2; D perhaps matches TRBD1 (6 bases). The CDR3 is 16 amino acids. V gave up 3 bases and J gave up 2 bases, with 16 bases separating them. Per the germline V gene, CDR1 is LNHNV and CDR2 is YYDKDF (reference sequence). The CDR3 loop reads CATSRKNRDPNYGYTF. CDR3 nucleotides: TGTGCCACCAGCAGGAAAAACAGGGATCCGAACTATGGCTACACCTTC.

The CDR3 is CASSLRGTGDHYGYTF. The CDR3 DNA reads TGTGCCAGCAGCTTACGCGGGACAGGGGATCACTATGGCTACACCTTC. The V call is TRBV7-2, the J call TRBJ1-2; 10 nucleotides align to TRBD1. J lost 3 bases, V lost 2 bases, and 6 bases had no gene match. The germline CDR1 and CDR2 sequences are SGHTA and FQGNSA. The CDR3 consists of 16 residues.

This clone was counted once. V usage is TRBV4-1 and J usage is TRBJ1-1; no definite D call. Trimming cost V 0 bases and J 3 bases, with 8 bases left between them. CDR3 size: 14 residues. The V gene's germline CDR1 is MGHRA and CDR2 YSYEKL. The CDR3 is CASSQDSGYTEAFF. CDR3 nucleotide sequence: TGCGCCAGCAGCCAAGATAGCGGGTACACTGAAGCTTTCTTT.

The CDR3 sequence is CASSQDAGESGNTIYF. CDR3 DNA: TGCGCCAGCAGCCAAGATGCAGGGGAGTCTGGAAACACCATATATTTT. The chain joins TRBV4-3 to TRBJ1-3, with D perhaps matching TRBD1 (6 bases). The V gene lost 0 bases and the J gene lost 1 base, with 10 bases spanning the gap. Looked up from germline, CDR1 is LGHNA and CDR2 is YSLEER. This CDR3 has 16 residues.

This clone was recorded a few times. The chain employs TRBV5-1 and TRBJ2-7, with D uncertain. Looked up from germline, CDR1 is SGHRS and CDR2 is YFSETQ. Trimming stripped 1 base from V and 7 bases from J, with 12 bases between. The CDR3 runs 13 residues. DNA of the CDR3: TGCGCCAGCAGCTTGACTCCCTCCTGGGAGCAGTACTTC. Protein product: CASSLTPSWEQYF.

This clone has more than one count but fewer than ten. V usage is TRBV5-4 and J usage is TRBJ2-7; 9 bases map to TRBD2. The CDR3 totals 15 residues. Losses at the gene ends were 4 bases for V and 0 bases for J; bases not matched to a gene: 5. Germline V gene sequence: CDR1 SGHNT, CDR2 YYREEE (reference sequence). CDR3 DNA sequence: TGTGCCAGCAGCCTCGGGACTAGCATCTCCTACGAGCAGTACTTC. This encodes CASSLGTSISYEQYF.

The chain uses TRBV5-5 and TRBJ2-1; 9 bases are shared with TRBD1. With 3 bases clipped from V and 14 bases from J, the junction kept 18 bases outside the gene matches. Germline V gene sequence: CDR1 SGHKS, CDR2 YYEKEE (reference sequence). The CDR3 runs 16 residues. The CDR3 DNA follows: TGTGCCAGCAGCTCCTGGTGGCCTCAACAGGGGGCCGAAAAGTTCTTC. Amino acid sequence: CASSSWWPQQGAEKFF.

The rearrangement uses TRBV4-1 and TRBJ2-7, with D uncertain. CDR1 is MGHRA and CDR2 is YSYEKL in the germline V gene. The CDR3 is 18 amino acids. Trimming removed 2 bases at V and 0 bases at J, with 20 bases between. This CDR3 reads CASSQFGSPARSSYEQYF. The CDR3 DNA reads as TGCGCCAGCAGCCAATTCGGTAGCCCGGCGCGAAGCTCCTACGAGCAGTACTTC.

This chain uses TRBV9 with TRBJ2-4; maybe TRBD2 (6 bases). The V gene lost 4 bases and the J gene lost 3 bases, with 20 bases spanning the gap. CDR3 length: 17 amino acids. The V gene's germline CDR1 is SGDLS and CDR2 YYNGEE. The CDR3 spells CASSHPGGETGKNIQYF. Here the CDR3 DNA reads TGTGCCAGCAGCCACCCCGGAGGGGAAACGGGCAAAAACATTCAGTACTTC.